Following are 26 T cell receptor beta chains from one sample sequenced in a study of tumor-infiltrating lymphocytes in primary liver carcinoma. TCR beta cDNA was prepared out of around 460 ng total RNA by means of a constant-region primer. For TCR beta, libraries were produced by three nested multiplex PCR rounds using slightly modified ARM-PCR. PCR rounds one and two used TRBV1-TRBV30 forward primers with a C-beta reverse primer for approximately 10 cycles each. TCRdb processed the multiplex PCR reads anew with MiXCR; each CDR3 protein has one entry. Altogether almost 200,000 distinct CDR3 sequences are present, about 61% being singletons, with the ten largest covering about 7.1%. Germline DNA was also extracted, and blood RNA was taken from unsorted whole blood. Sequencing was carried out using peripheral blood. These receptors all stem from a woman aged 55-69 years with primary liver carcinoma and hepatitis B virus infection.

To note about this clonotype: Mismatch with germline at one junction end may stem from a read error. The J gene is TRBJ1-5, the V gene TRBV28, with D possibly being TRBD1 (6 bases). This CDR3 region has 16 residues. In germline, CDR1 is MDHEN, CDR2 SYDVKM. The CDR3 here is CGSSTLDGGLNQPQHF. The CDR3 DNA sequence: TGTGGCAGCAGTACCCTTGACGGGGGGCTTAATCAGCCCCAGCATTTT. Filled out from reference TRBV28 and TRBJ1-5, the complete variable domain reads DVKVTQSSRYLVKRTGEKVFLECVQDMDHENMFWYRQDPGLGLRLIYFSYDVKMKEKGDIPEGYSVSREKKERFSLILESASTNQTSMYLCGSSTLDGGLNQPQHFGDGTRLSIL.

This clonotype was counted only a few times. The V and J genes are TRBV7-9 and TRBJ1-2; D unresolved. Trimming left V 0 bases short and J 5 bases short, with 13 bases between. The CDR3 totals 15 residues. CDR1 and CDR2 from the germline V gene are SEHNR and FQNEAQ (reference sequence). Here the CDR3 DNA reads TGTGCCAGCAGCTTAGCTCGGCCCAAATCATATGGCTACACCTTC. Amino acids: CASSLARPKSYGYTF.

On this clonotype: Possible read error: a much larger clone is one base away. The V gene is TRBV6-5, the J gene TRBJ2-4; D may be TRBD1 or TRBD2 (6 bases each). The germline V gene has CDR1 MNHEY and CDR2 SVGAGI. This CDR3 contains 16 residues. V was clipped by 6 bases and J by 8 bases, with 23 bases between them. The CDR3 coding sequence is TGTGCCAGCAGCAACGGGGGCAGGGCCGGTAAAGACATTCAGTACTTC. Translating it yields CASSNGGRAGKDIQYF.

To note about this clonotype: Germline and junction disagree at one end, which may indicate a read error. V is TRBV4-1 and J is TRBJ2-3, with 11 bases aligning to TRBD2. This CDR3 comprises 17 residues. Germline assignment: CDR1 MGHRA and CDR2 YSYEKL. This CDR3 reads CANSQIALAGVADTQYF. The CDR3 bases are TGCGCCAACAGCCAAATCGCACTAGCGGGAGTGGCAGATACGCAGTATTTC.

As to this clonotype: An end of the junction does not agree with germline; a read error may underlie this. In DNA, the CDR3 is TGTGCCAGTAGCTCACCACGAAGACTTACGCGAGAGCAGTACTTC. Protein: CASSSPRRLTREQYF. The chain employs TRBV5-8 and TRBJ2-7; D is undetermined. Germline CDR1 SGHTS, CDR2 YDEGEE. CDR3 length equals 15 residues.

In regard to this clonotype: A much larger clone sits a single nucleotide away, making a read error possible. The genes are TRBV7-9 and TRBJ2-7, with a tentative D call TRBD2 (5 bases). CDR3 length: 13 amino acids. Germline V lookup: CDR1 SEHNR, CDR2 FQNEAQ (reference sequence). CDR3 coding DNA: TGTGACAGCAGCTTAGGCTCGGACTGGAGGCAGTACTTC. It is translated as CDSSLGSDWRQYF.

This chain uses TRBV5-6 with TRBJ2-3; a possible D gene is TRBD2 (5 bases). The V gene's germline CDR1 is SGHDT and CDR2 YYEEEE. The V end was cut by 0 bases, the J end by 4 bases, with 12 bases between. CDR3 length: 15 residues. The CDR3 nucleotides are TGTGCCAGCAGCTTGGTGGTGGGAGAGGCAGATACGCAGTATTTT. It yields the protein CASSLVVGEADTQYF.

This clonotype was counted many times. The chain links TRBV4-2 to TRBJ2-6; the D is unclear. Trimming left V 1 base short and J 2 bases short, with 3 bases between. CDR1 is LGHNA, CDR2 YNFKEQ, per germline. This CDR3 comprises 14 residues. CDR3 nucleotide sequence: TGTGCCAGCAGCCAAGGGACTGGGGCCAACGTCCTGACTTTC. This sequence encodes CASSQGTGANVLTF.

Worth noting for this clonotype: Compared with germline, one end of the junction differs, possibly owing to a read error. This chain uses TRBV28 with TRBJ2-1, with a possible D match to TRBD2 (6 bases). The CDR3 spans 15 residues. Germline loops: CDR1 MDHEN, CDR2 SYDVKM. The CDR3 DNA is TGTGCAAGCAGTTTAGGCGGGATGGCCGGGAATGAGCAGTTCTTC. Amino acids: CASSLGGMAGNEQFF. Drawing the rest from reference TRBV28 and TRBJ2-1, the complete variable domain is DVKVTQSSRYLVKRTGEKVFLECVQDMDHENMFWYRQDPGLGLRLIYFSYDVKMKEKGDIPEGYSVSREKKERFSLILESASTNQTSMYLCASSLGGMAGNEQFFGPGTRLTVL.

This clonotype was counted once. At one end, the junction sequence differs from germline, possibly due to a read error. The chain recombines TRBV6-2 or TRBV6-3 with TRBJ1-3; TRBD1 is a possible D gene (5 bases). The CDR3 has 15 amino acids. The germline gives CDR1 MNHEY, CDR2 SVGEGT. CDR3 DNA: TGTGCCAGCAGTCGTCTACAGGTGACTGGAAACACCTTATATTTT. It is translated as CASSRLQVTGNTLYF.

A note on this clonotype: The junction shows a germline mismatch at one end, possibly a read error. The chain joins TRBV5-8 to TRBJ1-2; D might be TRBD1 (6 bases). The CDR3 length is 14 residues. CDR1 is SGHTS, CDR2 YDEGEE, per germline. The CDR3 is CANSLPGDDYGYTF. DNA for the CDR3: TGTGCCAACAGCTTACCAGGGGACGACTATGGCTACACCTTC.

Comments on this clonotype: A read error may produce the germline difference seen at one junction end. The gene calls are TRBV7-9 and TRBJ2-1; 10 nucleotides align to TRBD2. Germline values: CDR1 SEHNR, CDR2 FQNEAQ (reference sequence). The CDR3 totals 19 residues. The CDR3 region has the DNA TGTGCCAGCAGCTTAGATTTCCCACTAGCGGGGAGCTCCTGCAATGAGCAGTTCTTC. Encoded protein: CASSLDFPLAGSSCNEQFF.

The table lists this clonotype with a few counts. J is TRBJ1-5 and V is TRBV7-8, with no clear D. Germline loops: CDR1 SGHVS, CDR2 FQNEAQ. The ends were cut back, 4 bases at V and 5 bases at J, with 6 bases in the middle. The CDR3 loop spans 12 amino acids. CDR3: CASSYQYQPQHF. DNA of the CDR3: TGTGCCAGCAGCTACCAGTATCAGCCCCAGCATTTT. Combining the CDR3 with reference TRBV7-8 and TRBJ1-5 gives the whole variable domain GAGVSQSPRYKVAKRGQDVALRCDPISGHVSLFWYQQALGQGPEFLTYFQNEAQLDKSGLPSDRFFAERPEGSVSTLKIQRTQQEDSAVYLCASSYQYQPQHFGDGTRLSIL.

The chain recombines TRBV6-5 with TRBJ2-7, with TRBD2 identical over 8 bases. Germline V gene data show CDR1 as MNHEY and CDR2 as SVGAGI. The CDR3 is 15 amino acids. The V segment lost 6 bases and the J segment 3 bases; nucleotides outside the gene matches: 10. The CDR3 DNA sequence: TGTGCCAGCAGATACCTAGAAAGCGGGAGCTACGAGCAGTACTTC. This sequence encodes CASRYLESGSYEQYF.

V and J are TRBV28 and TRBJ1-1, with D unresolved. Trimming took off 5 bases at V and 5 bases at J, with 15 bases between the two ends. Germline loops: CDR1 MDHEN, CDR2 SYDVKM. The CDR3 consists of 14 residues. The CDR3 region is CASSPRLTGTEAFF. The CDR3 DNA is TGTGCCAGCAGTCCGAGGCTTACTGGGACTGAAGCTTTCTTT.

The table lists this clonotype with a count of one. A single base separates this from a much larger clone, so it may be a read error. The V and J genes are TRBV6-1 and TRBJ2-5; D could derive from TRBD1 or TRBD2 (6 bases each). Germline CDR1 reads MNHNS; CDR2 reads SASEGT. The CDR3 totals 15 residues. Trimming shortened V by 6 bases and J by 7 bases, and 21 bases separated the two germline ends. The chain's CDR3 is CASSPSVGGRWTQYF. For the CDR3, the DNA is TGTGCCAGCAGCCCATCCGTGGGGGGCCGGTGGACCCAGTACTTC.

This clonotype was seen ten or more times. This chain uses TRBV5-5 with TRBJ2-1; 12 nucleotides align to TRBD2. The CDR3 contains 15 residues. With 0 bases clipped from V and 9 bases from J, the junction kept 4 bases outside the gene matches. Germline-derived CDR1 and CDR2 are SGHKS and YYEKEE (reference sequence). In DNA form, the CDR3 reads TGTGCCAGCAGCTTGGAGGCTAGCGGGAGGGGTGAGCAGTTCTTC. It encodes CASSLEASGRGEQFF.

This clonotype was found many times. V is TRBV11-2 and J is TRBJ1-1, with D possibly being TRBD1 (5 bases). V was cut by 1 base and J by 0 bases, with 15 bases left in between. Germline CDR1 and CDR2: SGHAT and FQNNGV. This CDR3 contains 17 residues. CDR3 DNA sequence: TGTGCCAGCAGCTTAGGTCGGGGGAGGTCAATGAACACTGAAGCTTTCTTT. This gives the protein CASSLGRGRSMNTEAFF.

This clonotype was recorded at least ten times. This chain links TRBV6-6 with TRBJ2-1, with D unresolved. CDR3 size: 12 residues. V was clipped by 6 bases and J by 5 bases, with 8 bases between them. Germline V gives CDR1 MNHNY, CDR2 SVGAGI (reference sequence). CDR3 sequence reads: CASRAGDNEQFF. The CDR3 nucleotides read TGTGCCAGCAGGGCCGGAGACAATGAGCAGTTCTTC.

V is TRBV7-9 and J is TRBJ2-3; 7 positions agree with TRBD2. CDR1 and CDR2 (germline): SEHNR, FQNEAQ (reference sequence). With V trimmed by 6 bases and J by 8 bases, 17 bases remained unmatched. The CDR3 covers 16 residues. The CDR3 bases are TGTGCCAGCAGGCCCCCCCGCGGGAGAGGCACGGCTACGCAGTATTTT. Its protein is CASRPPRGRGTATQYF.

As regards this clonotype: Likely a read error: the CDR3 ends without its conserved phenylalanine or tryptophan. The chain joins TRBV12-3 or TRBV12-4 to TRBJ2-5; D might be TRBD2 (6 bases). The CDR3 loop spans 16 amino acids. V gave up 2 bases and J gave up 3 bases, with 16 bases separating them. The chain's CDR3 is CASSLRQGGAEETQYL. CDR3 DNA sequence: TGTGCCAGCAGTTTAAGGCAGGGAGGCGCGGAAGAGACCCAGTACTTA.

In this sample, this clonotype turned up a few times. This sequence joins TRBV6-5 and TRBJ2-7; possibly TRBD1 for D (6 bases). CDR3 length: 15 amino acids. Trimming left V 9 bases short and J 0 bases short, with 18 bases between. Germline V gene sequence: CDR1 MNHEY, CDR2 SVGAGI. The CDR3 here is CASYSTETGSYEQYF. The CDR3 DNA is TGTGCCAGTTACTCGACGGAGACAGGCTCCTACGAGCAGTACTTC.

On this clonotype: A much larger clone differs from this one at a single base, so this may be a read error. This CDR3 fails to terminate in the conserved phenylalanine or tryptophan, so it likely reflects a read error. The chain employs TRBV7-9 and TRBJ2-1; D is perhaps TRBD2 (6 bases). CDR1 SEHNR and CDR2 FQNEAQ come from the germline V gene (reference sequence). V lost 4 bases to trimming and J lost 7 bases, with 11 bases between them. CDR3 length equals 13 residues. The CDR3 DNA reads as TGTGCCAGCAGCTCGTCCGGGACTAATGAGCAGTTCCTC. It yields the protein CASSSSGTNEQFL.

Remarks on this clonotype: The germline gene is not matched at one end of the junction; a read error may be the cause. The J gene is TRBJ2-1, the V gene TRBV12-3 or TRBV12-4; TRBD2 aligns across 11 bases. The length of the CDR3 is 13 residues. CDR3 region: CANTLAGVNEHFF. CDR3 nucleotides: TGTGCCAACACACTAGCGGGAGTTAATGAGCATTTCTTC.

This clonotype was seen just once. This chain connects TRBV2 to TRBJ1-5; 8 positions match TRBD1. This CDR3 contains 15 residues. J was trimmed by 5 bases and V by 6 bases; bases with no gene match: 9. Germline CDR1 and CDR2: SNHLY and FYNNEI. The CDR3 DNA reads TGTGCCAGCAGGGGTCAGGGGGCTAACTATCAGCCCCAGCATTTT. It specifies CASRGQGANYQPQHF.

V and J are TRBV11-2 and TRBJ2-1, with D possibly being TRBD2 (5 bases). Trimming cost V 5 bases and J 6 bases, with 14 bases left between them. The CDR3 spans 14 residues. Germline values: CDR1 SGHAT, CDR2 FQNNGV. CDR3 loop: CASSLGSNSNEQFF. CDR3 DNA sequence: TGTGCCAGCAGCCTTGGGAGTAACTCCAATGAGCAGTTCTTC.